In this sample, the clone carrying this TCR beta chain turned up a few times. The antigen remains undetermined. Every bit of the isolated RNA underwent reverse transcription, so sequencing read expressed TCRB transcripts. Assay used: immunoSEQ multiplex PCR; TCRdb lists only in-frame clones, some missing. The sample lists 300,000 or so clones; roughly 13% were seen once. The data originate from a study of beta chain features in type 1 diabetes. Background on the study: Patients were similar to healthy donors in age and gender (as well as in cell yields).

A heparinised blood draw that averaged around 0.12 L was obtained once from each donor. Germline V gene sequence: CDR1 SEHNR, CDR2 FQNEAQ (reference sequence). Trimming cost V 4 bases and J 5 bases; bases outside gene matches: 8. CDR3 length: 14 residues. Study-level results: There was a moderate but significant shortening of TCRB CDR3s in all four CD4+ subsets of Type 1 diabetes patients. No resolution was reached here on whether HLA type influences TCRB rearrangement. Naive, central memory and Treg TCRB repertoires seemed to resemble each other more closely in patients than they did in healthy donors.

The gene calls are TRBV7-9 and TRBJ2-7, with 7 bases identical to TRBD2. The TCR comes from a man aged 30-40 years with type 1 diabetes. The sample consisted of naive CD4+ T cells from blood. As DNA, the CDR3 is TGTGCCAGCAGCTCCCGGGGGGACGGAGACGAGCAGTACTTC. It yields the protein CASSSRGDGDEQYF.